Listed below are T cell receptor beta chains from one sample, sequenced in a study of blood T cell repertoires in COVID-19. Repertoires were generated with immunoSEQ multiplex PCR, while TCRdb's copy carries only in-frame clones and drops some. The sample consists of about 130,000 clones, less than 90% of them appearing once. Sequencing was performed on PBMCs or T cells enriched from blood (not recorded which). The source is a woman between 50 and 59 years old who had recovered from COVID-19. CDR3s include the opening cysteine and the closing phenylalanine or tryptophan. The D gene is left open where the match is weak. Size is omitted from some rows. Given values are once, few, many or a class for expanded clones.

J: TRBJ2-3
V: TRBV2
size: few
D: .
CDR3: CASLLGDTQYF
DNA: TGTGCCAGCCTGCTCGGGGATACGCAGTATTTT

J: TRBJ1-3
V: TRBV4-1
size: .
D: .
CDR3: CASSQGYKGGVSGNTIYF
DNA: TGCGCCAGCAGCCAAGGATATAAAGGGGGTGTCTCTGGAAACACCATATATTTT

J: TRBJ2-5
V: TRBV2
size: .
D: .
CDR3: CASSLPGSIETQYF
DNA: TGTGCCAGCAGTCTCCCAGGCAGTATAGAGACCCAGTACTTC

J: TRBJ2-1
V: TRBV7-9
size: .
D: .
CDR3: CASSYGSSYNEQFF
DNA: TGTGCCAGCAGCTATGGGAGCTCCTACAATGAGCAGTTCTTC

J: TRBJ1-2
V: TRBV7-8
size: .
D: .
CDR3: CASSEPGILYGYTF
DNA: TGTGCCAGCAGCGAACCCGGGATCCTCTATGGCTACACCTTC

J: TRBJ1-2
V: TRBV7-9
size: once
D: .
CDR3: CASSLSPRQGSYGYTF
DNA: TGTGCCAGCAGCTTAAGCCCCCGGCAGGGGAGCTATGGCTACACCTTC

J: TRBJ2-1
V: TRBV4-3
size: .
D: TRBD2
CDR3: CASSQEAGGSYNEQFF
DNA: TGCGCCAGCAGCCAAGAAGCGGGGGGCTCCTACAATGAGCAGTTCTTC

J: TRBJ2-7
V: TRBV24-1
size: .
D: TRBD1
CDR3: CATSDYRGPDYEQYF
DNA: TGTGCCACCAGTGACTACAGGGGTCCGGACTACGAGCAGTACTTC

J: TRBJ1-2
V: TRBV4-1
size: .
D: TRBD1
CDR3: CASSQPRQGANYGYTF
DNA: TGCGCCAGCAGCCAACCCAGACAGGGAGCTAACTATGGCTACACCTTC

J: TRBJ1-1
V: TRBV7-9
size: .
D: .
CDR3: CASSLAIGVNTEAFF
DNA: TGTGCCAGCAGCTTAGCAATTGGAGTGAACACTGAAGCTTTCTTT

J: TRBJ2-3
V: TRBV4-3
size: few
D: .
CDR3: CASSLYEGGTDTQYF
DNA: TGCGCCAGCAGCCTCTACGAGGGTGGCACAGATACGCAGTATTTT

J: TRBJ1-6
V: TRBV19
size: .
D: .
CDR3: CASSDRTVGGSPLHF
DNA: TGTGCCAGTAGTGACCGGACGGTGGGGGGTTCACCCCTCCACTTT

J: TRBJ2-3
V: TRBV27
size: .
D: .
CDR3: CASSDIETAPDTQYF
DNA: TGTGCCAGCAGTGATATAGAGACAGCGCCAGATACGCAGTATTTT

J: TRBJ2-7
V: TRBV29-1
size: .
D: .
CDR3: CSARGTVAEQYF
DNA: TGCAGCGCCCGCGGAACGGTCGCTGAGCAGTACTTC

J: TRBJ1-6
V: TRBV5-6
size: .
D: TRBD1
CDR3: CASSLEGAPLHF
DNA: TGTGCCAGCAGCCTGGAGGGGGCGCCCCTCCACTTT

J: TRBJ2-1
V: TRBV10-1
size: once
D: .
CDR3: CASSVTGGSYNEQFF
DNA: TGCGCCAGCAGTGTAACGGGGGGCAGCTACAATGAGCAGTTCTTC

J: TRBJ2-3
V: TRBV2
size: .
D: TRBD2
CDR3: CAGGPGDTQYF
DNA: TGCGCGGGGGGGCCAGGAGATACGCAGTATTTT

J: TRBJ2-3
V: TRBV9
size: .
D: TRBD2
CDR3: CASSVRGGPLDTQYF
DNA: TGTGCCAGCAGCGTCCGGGGGGGGCCGCTAGATACGCAGTATTTT

J: TRBJ2-3
V: TRBV6-2/TRBV6-3
size: .
D: .
CDR3: CASSYVGGEDTQYF
DNA: TGTGCCAGCAGTTATGTAGGGGGGGAAGATACGCAGTATTTT

J: TRBJ2-7
V: TRBV7-6
size: once
D: .
CDR3: CASSFEISYEQYF
DNA: TGTGCCAGCAGCTTCGAGATCTCCTACGAGCAGTACTTC

J: TRBJ1-5
V: TRBV6-2/TRBV6-3
size: .
D: TRBD1
CDR3: CASSYGGQGFDPQHF
DNA: TGTGCCAGCAGTTACGGGGGACAGGGGTTCGATCCCCAGCATTTT